One and the same sample provided the 4 T cell receptor beta chains below, sequenced in a study of blood T cell repertoires in COVID-19 (TCRdb year 2020). Library preparation was by the immunoSEQ multiplex PCR assay. As stored in TCRdb, this immuneACCESS dataset retains in-frame rearrangements with V and J assigned. A fraction of the clones does not appear; measured against another copy, unresolved V genes explain less than half of the discrepancy, and the remainder lacks a known reason. The sample table lists 90,000 to 120,000 clones, 88% of them with a count of one. Roughly 2.5% of the sample belongs to the ten largest clones. The sequenced material came from peripheral blood. The origin of the receptors is a human donor in a cohort sampled during active COVID-19.

The chain has TRBV5-6 and TRBJ1-1; D might be TRBD1 (5 bases). This CDR3 has 13 amino acids. Trimming cost V 7 bases and J 4 bases, with 14 bases left between them. CDR1 and CDR2 (germline): SGHDT, YYEEEE. The DNA for the CDR3 is TGTGCCAGCGACGCAGGGAGGGGCACTGAAGCTTTCTTT. This sequence encodes CASDAGRGTEAFF.

The table lists this clone with a count of one. V gene TRBV4-1 combines with J gene TRBJ2-3; 10 nucleotides align to TRBD2. CDR1 is MGHRA, CDR2 YSYEKL, per germline. There are 17 residues in the CDR3. With V trimmed by 0 bases and J by 1 base, 4 bases remained unmatched. The CDR3 reads CASSQEGLAGGTDTQYF. In DNA form, the CDR3 reads TGCGCCAGCAGCCAAGAGGGTCTAGCGGGGGGCACAGATACGCAGTATTTT.

As for this clone: The junction and the germline gene differ at one end; a read error may be behind it. The rearrangement joins TRBV7-2 to TRBJ2-7, with 7 bases aligning to TRBD2. Germline loops: CDR1 SGHTA, CDR2 FQGNSA. This CDR3 spans 8 amino acids. CDR3 amino acids: CASSWGGF. The CDR3 DNA is TGTGCCAGCAGCTGGGGGGGCTTC.

The rearrangement uses TRBV18 and TRBJ2-4, with D unresolved. V was pared by 6 bases and J by 0 bases, with 9 bases between. The CDR3 sequence is 14 residues long. CDR1 KGHSH and CDR2 LQKENI come from the germline V gene. The CDR3 spells CASSPGLAKNIQYF. CDR3 nucleotide sequence: TGTGCCAGCTCCCCGGGTTTAGCCAAAAACATTCAGTACTTC. Based on the CDR3 plus reference TRBV18 and TRBJ2-4, the full variable domain is NAGVMQNPRHLVRRRGQEARLRCSPMKGHSHVYWYRQLPEEGLKFMVYLQKENIIDESGMPKERFSAEFPKEGPSILRIQQVVRGDSAAYFCASSPGLAKNIQYFGAGTRLSVL.